This T cell receptor (beta chain) originates from a study of cytomegalovirus exposure and HLA in healthy donors. General study results and limits: Overall, roughly 160 TCR beta chains were annotated as cytomegalovirus-associated. Clonal expansion, a later analysis showed, was greater in HLA-associated TCR beta chains than in equally common others.

This clone was seen just once. Its antigen is not identified. V was pared by 1 base and J by 8 bases, with 12 bases of the junction left unmatched. The CDR3 is made up of 17 amino acids. Looked up from germline, CDR1 is SGHTA and CDR2 is FQGNSA. The study ran its PCR with 60 Vbeta and 13 Jbeta primers. Sequencing was performed with immunoSEQ multiplex PCR; in TCRdb, only in-frame clones are kept and a portion is missing. The data show 80,000 to 130,000 clones, about 75% seen once. This clonotype was obtained from a woman between 18 and 30 years old in good health and CMV-seropositive. Sequencing was carried out using PBMCs. J is TRBJ2-1 and V is TRBV7-2, with TRBD1 matching 9 bases. The CDR3 is CASSLGGRTGVIDEQFF. CDR3 DNA: TGTGCCAGCAGCTTAGGGGGGCGGACAGGGGTGATCGATGAGCAGTTCTTC.